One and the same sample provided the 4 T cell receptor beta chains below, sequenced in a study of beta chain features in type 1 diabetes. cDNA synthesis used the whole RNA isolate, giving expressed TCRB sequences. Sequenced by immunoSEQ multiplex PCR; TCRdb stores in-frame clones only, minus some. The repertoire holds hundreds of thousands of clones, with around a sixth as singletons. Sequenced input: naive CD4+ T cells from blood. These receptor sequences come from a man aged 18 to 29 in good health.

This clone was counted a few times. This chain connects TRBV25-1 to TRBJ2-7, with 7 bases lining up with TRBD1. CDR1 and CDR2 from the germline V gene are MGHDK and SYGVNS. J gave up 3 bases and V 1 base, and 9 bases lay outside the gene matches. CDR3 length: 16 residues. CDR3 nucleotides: TGTGCCAGCAGTGAATCCCTGAACAGGGGACGCTACGAGCAGTACTTC. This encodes CASSESLNRGRYEQYF.

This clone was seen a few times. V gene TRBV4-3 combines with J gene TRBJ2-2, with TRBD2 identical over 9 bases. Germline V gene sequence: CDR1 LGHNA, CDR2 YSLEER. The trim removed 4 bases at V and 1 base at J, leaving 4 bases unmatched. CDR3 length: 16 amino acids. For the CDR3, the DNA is TGCGCCAGCAGCCCTAGACTAGCGGTGAACACCGGGGAGCTGTTTTTT. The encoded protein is CASSPRLAVNTGELFF.

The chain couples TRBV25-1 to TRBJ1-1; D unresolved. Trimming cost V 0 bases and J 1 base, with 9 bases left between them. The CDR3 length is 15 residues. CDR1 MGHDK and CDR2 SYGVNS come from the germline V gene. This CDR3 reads CASSEYGGKNTEAFF. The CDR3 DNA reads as TGTGCCAGCAGTGAATATGGTGGGAAGAACACTGAAGCTTTCTTT.

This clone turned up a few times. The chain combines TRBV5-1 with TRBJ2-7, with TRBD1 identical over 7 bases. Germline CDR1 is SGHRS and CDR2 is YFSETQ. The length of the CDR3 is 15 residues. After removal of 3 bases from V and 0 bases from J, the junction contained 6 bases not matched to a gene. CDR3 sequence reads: CASSSGQVLSYEQYF. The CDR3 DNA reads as TGCGCCAGCAGCTCAGGACAGGTCCTCTCCTACGAGCAGTACTTC.